These T cell receptor beta chains were read from a single sample in a study of CD8+ T cells in alopecia areata. The repertoire was sequenced with immunoSEQ multiplex PCR; TCRdb's copy has only in-frame clones and lacks some. The table has roughly 120,000 clones, 55% to 80% seen once. Sequencing was performed on CD4+ T cells sorted from blood. These receptors were taken from a human donor in good health. Both conserved end residues are part of each CDR3. D genes are given only for firm matches. Part of the rows lack a size; the others show once, few, many or a class for expanded clones.

TRBJ2-3,once,14,.,TRBV5-1,CASSLDRAADTQYF,TGCGCCAGCAGCTTGGACAGGGCCGCAGATACGCAGTATTTT
TRBJ2-5,.,16,.,TRBV6-5,CASSYSGGRFGETQYF,TGTGCCAGCAGTTACTCCGGGGGCCGGTTCGGGGAGACCCAGTACTTC
TRBJ2-3,.,15,.,TRBV2,CASSVGQGGKDTQYF,TGTGCCAGCAGTGTGGGGCAGGGAGGCAAGGATACGCAGTATTTT
TRBJ2-4,.,16,.,TRBV15,CATSRVQGRSKNIQYF,TGTGCCACCAGCAGGGTTCAAGGACGTTCCAAAAACATTCAGTACTTC
TRBJ2-5,.,12,.,TRBV30,CAWEGGAKTQYF,TGTGCCTGGGAGGGGGGGGCGAAGACCCAGTACTTC
TRBJ1-2,.,13,.,TRBV5-1,CASSPHGVAGYTF,TGCGCCAGCAGCCCTCACGGGGTAGCTGGCTACACCTTC
TRBJ2-2,.,15,TRBD2,TRBV7-9,CASSMGLPNTGELFF,TGTGCCAGCAGCATGGGACTACCGAACACCGGGGAGCTGTTTTTT
TRBJ1-1,few,15,.,TRBV6-5,CASSSRLGRPSEAFF,TGTGCCAGCAGCTCCCGATTGGGGAGGCCATCAGAAGCTTTCTTT
TRBJ2-7,.,14,TRBD2,TRBV11-2,CASSYGEGSDEQYF,TGTGCCAGCAGCTACGGGGAGGGGAGCGACGAGCAGTACTTC
TRBJ2-7,many,15,.,TRBV5-4,CASSPNILRSYEQYF,TGTGCCAGCAGCCCAAACATATTGCGGTCCTACGAGCAGTACTTC
TRBJ1-2,few,11,TRBD1,TRBV29-1,CSVEGRTGGSF,TGCAGCGTTGAAGGAAGGACAGGGGGTTCCTTC
TRBJ2-5,.,14,.,TRBV7-8,CASSLDRPQETQYF,TGTGCCAGCAGCTTAGACAGGCCCCAAGAGACCCAGTACTTC
TRBJ2-6,.,16,.,TRBV9,CASSVVRAGGANVLTF,TGTGCCAGCAGCGTAGTAAGGGCTGGTGGGGCCAACGTCCTGACTTTC
TRBJ2-3,.,12,.,TRBV5-6,CASSLKEDTQYF,TGTGCCAGCAGCTTGAAAGAAGATACGCAGTATTTT
TRBJ1-1,.,14,TRBD1,TRBV6-1,CASTATGANTEAFF,TGTGCCAGCACCGCGACAGGGGCCAACACTGAAGCTTTCTTT
TRBJ1-5,.,15,.,TRBV7-2,CASSVQDGGNQPQHF,TGTGCCAGCAGCGTACAGGATGGCGGCAATCAGCCCCAGCATTTT
TRBJ2-3,.,15,TRBD2,TRBV5-4,CASSSQRGSTDTQYF,TGTGCCAGCAGCTCACAGCGGGGGAGCACAGATACGCAGTATTTT
TRBJ2-1,.,14,TRBD2,TRBV5-1,CASSATSGGNEQFF,TGCGCCAGCAGCGCCACTAGCGGGGGAAATGAGCAGTTCTTC
TRBJ2-6,few,16,.,TRBV5-4,CASIPSPTSGANVLTF,TGTGCCAGCATCCCATCCCCCACCTCTGGGGCCAACGTCCTGACTTTC
TRBJ2-2,.,14,.,TRBV5-6,CASSRLGDTGELFF,TGTGCCAGCAGCCGACTTGGAGATACCGGGGAGCTGTTTTTT
TRBJ1-1,.,14,.,TRBV2,CASSEEAGVTEAFF,TGTGCCAGCAGTGAAGAAGCAGGGGTGACTGAAGCTTTCTTT
TRBJ2-3,.,14,.,TRBV6-5,CASSYSAPTDTQYF,TGTGCCAGCAGTTACTCGGCTCCCACAGATACGCAGTATTTT
TRBJ2-3,.,16,.,TRBV9,CASSPWVGEGTDTQYF,TGTGCCAGCAGCCCGTGGGTAGGGGAAGGGACAGATACGCAGTATTTT
TRBJ2-1,.,14,.,TRBV29-1,CSAKMWSDDNEQFF,TGCAGCGCAAAGATGTGGAGCGACGACAATGAGCAGTTCTTC
TRBJ2-3,.,16,.,TRBV4-1,CASSHAERRSTDTQYF,TGCGCCAGCAGCCATGCCGAACGACGGTCCACAGATACGCAGTATTTT
TRBJ1-4,.,13,.,TRBV2,CASSPGLNEKLFF,TGTGCCAGCAGTCCCGGGTTAAATGAAAAACTGTTTTTT
TRBJ2-5,.,17,TRBD2,TRBV2,CASNRLAGIPYQETQYF,TGTGCCAGCAATCGCCTAGCGGGGATCCCGTACCAAGAGACCCAGTACTTC
TRBJ1-1,few,13,.,TRBV29-1,CSVMVLVGTEAFF,TGCAGCGTTATGGTTCTCGTGGGCACTGAAGCTTTCTTT
TRBJ1-6,.,13,.,TRBV27,CASSFTRDSPLHF,TGTGCCAGCAGTTTTACTCGGGATTCACCCCTCCACTTT
TRBJ2-5,.,13,.,TRBV29-1,CSVKEFLQETQYF,TGCAGCGTTAAGGAGTTCCTCCAAGAGACCCAGTACTTC
TRBJ1-4,few,15,.,TRBV30,CAWSAPGPSGEKLFF,TGTGCCTGGAGTGCCCCCGGGCCTTCGGGGGAAAAACTGTTTTTT
TRBJ2-2,.,13,.,TRBV9,CASSPRRTGELFF,TGTGCCAGCAGCCCCCGGAGGACCGGGGAGCTGTTTTTT
TRBJ2-6,once,18,.,TRBV4-1,CASSQEGGRLSGANVLTF,TGCGCCAGCAGCCAAGAGGGGGGGCGACTTTCCGGGGCCAACGTCCTGACTTTC
TRBJ2-7,.,12,.,TRBV11-2,CASSLQGYEQYF,TGTGCCAGCAGCTTACAGGGTTACGAGCAGTACTTC
TRBJ2-1,few,14,TRBD2,TRBV6-1,CASRGGRGTSAEFF,TGTGCCAGCAGGGGTGGGAGGGGGACTAGCGCCGAGTTCTTC
TRBJ2-2,.,14,.,TRBV29-1,CSVDWPPNTGELFF,TGCAGCGTTGATTGGCCGCCGAACACCGGGGAGCTGTTTTTT
TRBJ1-2,.,14,.,TRBV5-6,CASSKRGNNYGYTF,TGTGCCAGCAGCAAAAGGGGAAATAACTATGGCTACACCTTC
TRBJ2-2,.,16,.,TRBV7-9,CASSWAGAKNTGELFF,TGTGCCAGCAGCTGGGCGGGGGCGAAGAACACCGGGGAGCTGTTTTTT
TRBJ2-1,.,16,TRBD1,TRBV5-1,CASSLASGQGMNEQFF,TGCGCCAGCAGCTTGGCCTCTGGACAGGGCATGAATGAGCAGTTCTTC
TRBJ1-2,.,11,TRBD1,TRBV30,CASRTGEGYTF,TGTGCCTCAAGGACAGGGGAAGGCTACACCTTC